One TCR beta chain is described in this entry. Its matching antigen is unknown. The data are from a study of OX40 agonist ivuxolimab in advanced cancers. On the study more broadly: Prior checkpoint blockade (anti-PD-1, anti-PD-L1 or anti-CTLA-4) was permitted; approximately 40% had it.

Method: immunoSEQ multiplex PCR; TCRdb's copy keeps in-frame clones and lacks some. The sample includes 60,000 to 75,000 clones, 70% to 90% seen only once; the top ten take roughly 6.1%. Overall study results and limits: Within 6 weeks, CD4+ and CD8+ blood T cells expanded clonally at 0.1 to 3.0 mg/kg.

Germline trimming cut 8 bases from V and 5 bases from J; bases unmatched to any gene: 12. The CDR3 contains 14 residues. The V gene's germline CDR1 is SNHLY and CDR2 FYNNEI. The receptor was derived from an adult with an advanced solid tumor such as melanoma, head and neck, liver or kidney cancer. V usage is TRBV2 and J usage is TRBJ2-7, with TRBD1 matching 7 bases. The specimen was CD4+ or CD8+ T cells sorted from blood, collected in a trial of the OX40 agonist ivuxolimab. This CDR3 reads CASSPDRERHEQYF. In DNA form, the CDR3 reads TGTGCCAGCTCCCCCGACAGGGAGCGGCACGAGCAGTACTTC. The whole variable domain, filled in from reference TRBV2 and TRBJ2-7, reads EPEVTQTPSHQVTQMGQEVILRCVPISNHLYFYWYRQILGQKVEFLVSFYNNEISEKSEIFDDQFSVERPDGSNFTLKIRSTKLEDSAMYFCASSPDRERHEQYFGPGTRLTVT.